This is a list of T cell receptor beta chains from one sample in a study of molecular identifiers for immune sequencing clone quantification. TCRdb reprocessed the PCR reads with MiXCR, giving one entry per CDR3 protein. This table has 460,000 or so distinct CDR3 sequences, 20% to 25% appearing once. Sequencing was performed on naive CD8+ T cells from blood, with Jurkat cell RNA spiked in. The receptors come from a human donor in good health. Some libraries in this study had Jurkat cell RNA spiked in. Each CDR3 is given without its conserved first and last residue. The order of the fields is V gene, J gene, CDR3 protein.

v_call: TRBV7-9
j_call: TRBJ2-7
cdr3_aa: ASSSNPGQRSSYEQY

v_call: TRBV12-3/TRBV12-4
j_call: TRBJ2-1
cdr3_aa: ASSAITGTDHNEQF

v_call: TRBV4-3
j_call: TRBJ2-7
cdr3_aa: ASSQERTGGLSVKQY

v_call: TRBV27
j_call: TRBJ2-1
cdr3_aa: ASSSLIGDPSYNEQF

v_call: TRBV30
j_call: TRBJ2-7
cdr3_aa: AWSLGQTYEQY

v_call: TRBV12-3/TRBV12-4
j_call: TRBJ1-2
cdr3_aa: ASSARTGEQTGYT

v_call: TRBV7-8
j_call: TRBJ2-5
cdr3_aa: ASSFPPSETQY

v_call: TRBV2
j_call: TRBJ1-5
cdr3_aa: ASSGTPNNQPQH

v_call: TRBV7-8
j_call: TRBJ1-6
cdr3_aa: ASSTAGQVEWDSPLH

v_call: TRBV18
j_call: TRBJ2-7
cdr3_aa: ASDPGNAYEQY

v_call: TRBV25-1
j_call: TRBJ2-5
cdr3_aa: ASSGTGVQETQY

v_call: TRBV25-1
j_call: TRBJ2-7
cdr3_aa: ASSVSAGEQY

v_call: TRBV19
j_call: TRBJ2-6
cdr3_aa: ASSPTGVANVLT

v_call: TRBV5-3
j_call: TRBJ1-1
cdr3_aa: ASSPAGQGITEAF

v_call: TRBV19
j_call: TRBJ2-3
cdr3_aa: ASRPAGADTQY

v_call: TRBV12-3/TRBV12-4
j_call: TRBJ1-1
cdr3_aa: AGSLAKNTEAF

v_call: TRBV6-2/TRBV6-3
j_call: TRBJ2-3
cdr3_aa: ANSYSYRVGTDTQY

v_call: TRBV11-2
j_call: TRBJ1-1
cdr3_aa: ASSLDPRGPTEAF

v_call: TRBV5-1
j_call: TRBJ2-7
cdr3_aa: ASSLLPAYEQY

v_call: TRBV9
j_call: TRBJ2-1
cdr3_aa: ASSVGLEQF

v_call: TRBV4-1
j_call: TRBJ2-3
cdr3_aa: ASSLWTSGGKNTDTQY

v_call: TRBV20-1
j_call: TRBJ2-5
cdr3_aa: SARDSPLRAQETQY

v_call: TRBV19
j_call: TRBJ1-1
cdr3_aa: ASSIPISGTEAF

v_call: TRBV6-2/TRBV6-3
j_call: TRBJ2-2
cdr3_aa: ASSYGKFRAPGELL

v_call: TRBV7-9
j_call: TRBJ2-7
cdr3_aa: ASSLAEVGGYEQY

v_call: TRBV2
j_call: TRBJ2-3
cdr3_aa: ASAMPPGRYTDTQY

v_call: TRBV7-2
j_call: TRBJ2-1
cdr3_aa: ASSLLSGSEQF

v_call: TRBV5-1
j_call: TRBJ2-7
cdr3_aa: ASSLTQGAPYEQY

v_call: TRBV19
j_call: TRBJ2-7
cdr3_aa: ASSIGVASGYEQY

v_call: TRBV5-4
j_call: TRBJ1-1
cdr3_aa: ASSRGGGLNTEAF

v_call: TRBV13
j_call: TRBJ1-2
cdr3_aa: ASSLEGTGGMVYGYT

v_call: TRBV7-9
j_call: TRBJ1-1
cdr3_aa: ASSPSGLSDTEAF

v_call: TRBV12-5
j_call: TRBJ2-5
cdr3_aa: ASLRSGQETQY

v_call: TRBV6-5
j_call: TRBJ2-1
cdr3_aa: ASSYSQDEQF

v_call: TRBV7-9
j_call: TRBJ2-7
cdr3_aa: ASTLTYLEGEQY

v_call: TRBV4-3
j_call: TRBJ1-2
cdr3_aa: ASSQDSIPTANGYT

v_call: TRBV12-3/TRBV12-4
j_call: TRBJ2-5
cdr3_aa: ASSLSLQQETQY

v_call: TRBV7-9
j_call: TRBJ2-7
cdr3_aa: ASGTSGARVEQY

v_call: TRBV12-3/TRBV12-4
j_call: TRBJ2-7
cdr3_aa: ASSLTGSLFDEQY

v_call: TRBV24-1
j_call: TRBJ2-3
cdr3_aa: ATSDQDGSSTDTQY

v_call: TRBV6-1
j_call: TRBJ1-4
cdr3_aa: ATREGFLATNEELF

v_call: TRBV7-9
j_call: TRBJ2-7
cdr3_aa: ASSLELVNEQY

v_call: TRBV4-3
j_call: TRBJ1-3
cdr3_aa: ASSQDRQGGSGNTIY

v_call: TRBV7-9
j_call: TRBJ2-7
cdr3_aa: ASSPEQGYEQY

v_call: TRBV6-5
j_call: TRBJ2-3
cdr3_aa: ASSYYLAGGPDTQY

v_call: TRBV20-1
j_call: TRBJ2-1
cdr3_aa: SARDPAEAGSIYNEQF